Sequencing of this TCR beta chain was carried out in a study of cytomegalovirus exposure and HLA in healthy donors. Study-wide context: Researchers previously reported finding 90 million to 120 million unique TCR beta sequences from around 200 million T cells. Whole-study findings and limits: As a later analysis showed, a missense DCLRE1C variant was linked to trimming of TCR beta V- and J-genes. Researchers reported that three CMV-associated chains were confirmed in vitro as CMV antigen-specific.

This clone came up a few times. Its antigen is still unknown. Vbeta (60) and Jbeta (13) primers were used in the PCR. The assay was immunoSEQ multiplex PCR, and TCRdb's table has in-frame clones only and misses some. The repertoire holds 80,000 to 100,000 clones, with roughly 80% as singletons. After removal of 8 bases from V and 3 bases from J, the junction contained 8 bases not matched to a gene. CDR1 and CDR2 (germline): SEHNR, FQNEAQ (reference sequence). The CDR3 extends over 14 amino acids. Sequencing input: PBMCs. This sequence originates from a human donor in good health. This chain connects TRBV7-9 to TRBJ1-1; TRBD1 matches at 8 bases. CDR3 in DNA: TGTGCCAGCTACAAAGGACAGGGCTACACTGAAGCTTTCTTT. Amino acids: CASYKGQGYTEAFF.